A single sample gave rise to the 23 T cell receptor beta chains below, sequenced in a study of control samples from healthy donors and cancer patients. Sequencing used immunoSEQ multiplex PCR; TCRdb keeps in-frame clones, though not all of them. The sample carries 140,000 or so clones, about 91% recorded once. Sequenced sample: blood. The source is a man younger than 45 in good health.

The chain combines TRBV13 with TRBJ2-2, with D uncertain. The germline V and J ends were trimmed by 11 bases and 1 base, with 5 bases remaining between them. There are 11 residues in the CDR3. Germline V gene lookup returns CDR1 PRHDT and CDR2 FYEKMQ (reference sequence). The CDR3 DNA sequence: TGTGCCGCAAAGAACACCGGGGAGCTGTTTTTT. Translated: CAAKNTGELFF.

V usage is TRBV12-3 or TRBV12-4 and J usage is TRBJ1-1; D uncertain. The germline V and J ends were trimmed by 2 bases and 5 bases, with 9 bases remaining between them. The CDR3 is 13 residues long. In nucleotides, the CDR3 is TGTGCCAGCAGTTTAAAGAGCGGGACTGAAGCTTTCTTT. Protein sequence: CASSLKSGTEAFF.

This chain connects TRBV28 to TRBJ1-5; 7 bases map to TRBD1. V shed 3 bases and J 4 bases; nucleotides not matched to a gene: 6. Germline V gives CDR1 MDHEN, CDR2 SYDVKM. The CDR3 is 15 residues long. The CDR3 DNA follows: TGTGCCAGCAGTTTTATCGACAGGGCGAATCAGCCCCAGCATTTT. Translating gives CASSFIDRANQPQHF.

The rearrangement uses TRBV19 and TRBJ2-6, with 8 bases that match TRBD1. The length of the CDR3 is 16 residues. Trimming took 9 bases from V and 0 from J; bases not matched to a gene: 7. CDR1 is LNHDA and CDR2 is SQIVND in the germline V gene (reference sequence). CDR3 coding DNA: TGTGCCAGCGGGACAGGCCAAGGCTCTGGGGCCAACGTCCTGACTTTC. Its translation is CASGTGQGSGANVLTF.

V usage is TRBV6-5 and J usage is TRBJ2-4; D remains unclear. From germline, CDR1 is MNHEY and CDR2 SVGAGI. The CDR3 sequence is 15 residues long. V was trimmed by 6 bases and J by 1 base, leaving 13 bases between them. Here the CDR3 DNA reads TGTGCCAGCAGCCCCCAGTTGGCGGCCAAAAACATTCAGTACTTC. Translated, it gives CASSPQLAAKNIQYF.

V gene TRBV24-1 combines with J gene TRBJ1-1; D is unclear. Germline V gene lookup returns CDR1 KGHDR and CDR2 SFDVKD. This CDR3 has 13 residues. Deletions cut 7 bases from V and 2 bases from J, with 10 bases between. The CDR3 spells CATSIGQNTEAFF. The CDR3 DNA follows: TGTGCCACCAGCATAGGGCAAAACACTGAAGCTTTCTTT.

The chain is built from TRBV2 and TRBJ2-3, with D perhaps matching TRBD1 (9 bases). CDR1 and CDR2 (germline): SNHLY, FYNNEI. This CDR3 has 15 residues. V shed 4 bases and J shed 4 bases, with 15 bases lying between them. The CDR3 nucleotides read TGTGCCAGCAGTGTAGCGGGACAGGGCCCAGATACGCAGTATTTT. Translated, it gives CASSVAGQGPDTQYF.

The chain employs TRBV18 and TRBJ2-5; 7 nucleotides match TRBD2. In germline, CDR1 is KGHSH, CDR2 LQKENI. The CDR3 loop spans 17 amino acids. V lost 3 bases and J lost 4; bases outside the gene matches: 14. Written as DNA, the CDR3 is TGTGCCAGCTCACCTCGCCCCGGGGGGAATTCTAGAGAGACCCAGTACTTC. This sequence encodes CASSPRPGGNSRETQYF.

The chain uses TRBV7-9 and TRBJ1-1; 7 nucleotides align to TRBD1. From germline, CDR1 is SEHNR and CDR2 FQNEAQ (reference sequence). The CDR3 totals 14 residues. V was clipped by 2 bases and J by 6 bases; unmatched bases: 6. In DNA, the CDR3 is TGTGCCAGCAGCTTATTCGAGGGGGCCTCTGAAGCTTTCTTT. Its protein product is CASSLFEGASEAFF.

The V and J genes are TRBV10-2 and TRBJ1-4; 7 nucleotides match TRBD1. From germline, CDR1 is WSHSY and CDR2 SAAADI. V was pared by 3 bases and J by 14 bases, with 6 bases of the junction left unmatched. The CDR3 has 12 amino acids. CDR3 loop: CASSDAPGGLFF. As DNA, the CDR3 is TGCGCCAGCAGTGACGCCCCAGGGGGTCTGTTTTTT.

The rearrangement links TRBV7-9 to TRBJ2-5; a weak D match, TRBD2 (6 bases). CDR3 size: 14 residues. CDR1 and CDR2 (germline): SEHNR, FQNEAQ (reference sequence). V was shortened by 0 bases and J by 4 bases, with 9 bases between the two germline ends. CDR3 sequence: CASSLAQGGETQYF. The CDR3 DNA is TGTGCCAGCAGCTTAGCCCAGGGAGGAGAGACCCAGTACTTC. Complete variable domain (other parts from reference TRBV7-9 and TRBJ2-5): DTGVSQNPRHKITKRGQNVTFRCDPISEHNRLYWYRQTLGQGPEFLTYFQNEAQLEKSRLLSDRFSAERPKGSFSTLEIQRTEQGDSAMYLCASSLAQGGETQYFGPGTRLLVL.

This chain uses TRBV18 with TRBJ1-4; weak D call: TRBD1 (5 bases). The germline V gene has CDR1 KGHSH and CDR2 LQKENI. Trimming stripped 4 bases from V and 6 bases from J, with 9 bases between. This CDR3 is 13 amino acids long. The CDR3 nucleotides read TGTGCCAGCTCACGACAGTTATATGAAAAACTGTTTTTT. Translated: CASSRQLYEKLFF.

On this clone itself: Other DNA sequences within the sample encode an identical CDR3. The gene calls are TRBV29-1 and TRBJ1-5; weak D call: TRBD1 (6 bases). V lost 4 bases and J 2 bases, leaving 6 bases between the germline ends. CDR3 length: 12 residues. Germline V gives CDR1 SQVTM, CDR2 ANQGSEA. CDR3 sequence: CSVGQGNQPQHF. CDR3 nucleotides: TGCAGCGTTGGACAGGGCAATCAGCCCCAGCATTTT.

V gene TRBV27 combines with J gene TRBJ2-3; no reliable D call. The length of the CDR3 is 13 residues. Between the trimmed V and J ends, which lost 4 bases and 1 base, there was a span of 6 bases. Germline V gene lookup returns CDR1 MNHEY and CDR2 SMNVEV (reference sequence). Here the CDR3 reads CASSWSRTDTQYF. In nucleotides, the CDR3 is TGTGCCAGCAGTTGGTCTCGCACAGATACGCAGTATTTT.

The V call is TRBV7-9, the J call TRBJ2-3; D is ambiguous. CDR1 is SEHNR, CDR2 FQNEAQ, per germline (reference sequence). CDR3 size: 15 residues. V dropped 5 bases and J dropped 0 bases, with 12 bases sitting between them. CDR3 residues: CASSPLKASTDTQYF. DNA for the CDR3: TGTGCCAGCAGCCCCCTCAAAGCTAGCACAGATACGCAGTATTTT.

This rearrangement joins TRBV9 to TRBJ2-3; D is ambiguous. This CDR3 has 14 amino acids. CDR1 is SGDLS and CDR2 is YYNGEE in the germline V gene. V dropped 0 bases and J dropped 2 bases, with 7 bases sitting between them. The CDR3 nucleotides read TGTGCCAGCAGCGTAGCTACGGTCACAGATACGCAGTATTTT. Residues: CASSVATVTDTQYF.

The chain is built from TRBV2 and TRBJ1-3, with D maybe TRBD1 (6 bases). Germline CDR1 is SNHLY and CDR2 is FYNNEI. The CDR3 contains 15 residues. V was cut by 7 bases and J by 0 bases, with 13 bases left in between. The CDR3 DNA follows: TGTGCCAGCAACCTGGGACACAACTCTGGAAACACCATATATTTT. It is translated as CASNLGHNSGNTIYF.

The chain uses TRBV5-5 and TRBJ1-5; D is undetermined. Germline CDR1 and CDR2: SGHKS and YYEKEE (reference sequence). Deletions cut 4 bases from V and 0 bases from J, with 5 bases between. The CDR3 totals 13 residues. The CDR3 DNA follows: TGTGCCAGCAGCCGAGATAGCAATCAGCCCCAGCATTTT. Amino acid sequence: CASSRDSNQPQHF.

The chain uses TRBV5-1 and TRBJ2-1, with D possibly matching TRBD2 (5 bases). Germline lookup yields CDR1 SGHRS and CDR2 YFSETQ. V lost 4 bases, J lost 6 bases, and 14 bases lay in between. The CDR3 covers 14 residues. The DNA of the CDR3 is TGCGCCAGCAGCCCCCTTACTAGGGCCAATGAGCAGTTCTTC. It is translated as CASSPLTRANEQFF.

This clone was seen only once. V and J are TRBV10-1 and TRBJ2-3; no clear D. CDR1 and CDR2 from the germline V gene are WNHNN and SYGVQD (reference sequence). Trimming stripped 0 bases from V and 8 bases from J, with 9 bases between. The CDR3 is made up of 13 amino acids. CDR3 in DNA: TGCGCCAGCAGTGAGTCCCCATTTTCTACGCAGTATTTT. Protein product: CASSESPFSTQYF.

The rearrangement links TRBV12-3 or TRBV12-4 to TRBJ2-7; D remains ambiguous. V lost 4 bases and J 5 bases, leaving 9 bases between the germline ends. This CDR3 region has 12 residues. DNA for the CDR3: TGTGCCAGCAGTTCGCAGTCCGACGAGCAGTACTTC. This translates into CASSSQSDEQYF.

The chain uses TRBV6-4 and TRBJ1-1; D may be TRBD1 (6 bases). The germline CDR1 and CDR2 sequences are MRHNA and SNTAGT. The V and J ends lost 7 bases and 0 bases respectively, with 18 bases between them. The length of the CDR3 is 16 residues. CDR3 amino acids: CASKMGAGKLNTEAFF. For the CDR3, the DNA is TGTGCCAGCAAAATGGGGGCAGGAAAACTGAACACTGAAGCTTTCTTT.

This clone was detected a few times. The rearrangement links TRBV6-6 to TRBJ1-5, with 9 nucleotides matching TRBD1. The junction had 7 bases not matched to a gene; V was cut back by 6 bases and J by 4 bases. The CDR3 length is 15 residues. Germline-derived CDR1 and CDR2 are MNHNY and SVGAGI (reference sequence). The chain's CDR3 is CASRDRGLRNQPQHF. The CDR3 DNA sequence: TGTGCCAGCAGGGACAGGGGTTTAAGGAATCAGCCCCAGCATTTT.